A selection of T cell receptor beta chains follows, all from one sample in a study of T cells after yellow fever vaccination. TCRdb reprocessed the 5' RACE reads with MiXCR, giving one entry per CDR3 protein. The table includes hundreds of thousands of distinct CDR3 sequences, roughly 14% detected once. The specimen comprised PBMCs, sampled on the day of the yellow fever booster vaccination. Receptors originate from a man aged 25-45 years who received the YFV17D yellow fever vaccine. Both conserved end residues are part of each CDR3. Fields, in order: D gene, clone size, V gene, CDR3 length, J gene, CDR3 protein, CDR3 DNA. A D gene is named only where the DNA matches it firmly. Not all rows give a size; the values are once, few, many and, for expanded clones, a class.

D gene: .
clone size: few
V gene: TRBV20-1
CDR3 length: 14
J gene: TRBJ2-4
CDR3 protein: CSASSGMAKNIQYF
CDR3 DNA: TGCAGTGCTAGCTCAGGGATGGCCAAAAACATTCAGTACTTC

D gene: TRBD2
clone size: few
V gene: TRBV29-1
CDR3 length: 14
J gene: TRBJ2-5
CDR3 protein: CSVLAGGGLKTQYF
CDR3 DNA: TGCAGCGTTCTAGCGGGTGGGGGATTGAAGACCCAGTACTTC

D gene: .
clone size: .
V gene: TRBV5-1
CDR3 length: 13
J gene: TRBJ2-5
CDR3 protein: CASSPGFEETQYF
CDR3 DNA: TGCGCCAGCAGCCCGGGGTTCGAAGAGACCCAGTACTTC

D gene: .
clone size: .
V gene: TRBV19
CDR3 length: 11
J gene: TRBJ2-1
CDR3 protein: CASSPGLGEFF
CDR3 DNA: TGTGCCAGTAGTCCCGGACTTGGAGAGTTCTTC

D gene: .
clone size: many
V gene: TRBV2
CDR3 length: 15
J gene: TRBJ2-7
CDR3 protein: CASSERTSQQGEQYF
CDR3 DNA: TGTGCCAGCAGTGAAAGGACTTCCCAGCAGGGCGAGCAGTACTTC

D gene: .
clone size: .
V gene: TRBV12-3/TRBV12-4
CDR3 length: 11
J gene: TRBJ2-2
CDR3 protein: CASSRIGELFF
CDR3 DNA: TGTGCCAGCTCTAGGATAGGGGAGCTGTTTTTT

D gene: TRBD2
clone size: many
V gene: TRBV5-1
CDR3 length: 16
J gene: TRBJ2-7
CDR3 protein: CASSLEGVAGVREQYF
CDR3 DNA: TGCGCCAGCAGCTTGGAGGGAGTAGCGGGAGTCCGCGAGCAGTACTTC

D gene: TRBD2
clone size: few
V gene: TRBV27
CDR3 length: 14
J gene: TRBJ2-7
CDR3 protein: CASRGLAGYYEQYF
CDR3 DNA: TGTGCCAGTCGGGGGCTAGCGGGGTACTACGAGCAGTACTTC

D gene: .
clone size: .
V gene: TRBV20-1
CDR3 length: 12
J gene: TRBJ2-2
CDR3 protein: CSANRNTGELFF
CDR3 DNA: TGCAGTGCTAACCGGAACACCGGGGAGCTGTTTTTT

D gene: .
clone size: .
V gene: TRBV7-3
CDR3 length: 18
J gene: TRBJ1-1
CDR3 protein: CASSLKGARTSLFTEAFF
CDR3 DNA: TGTGCCAGCAGCTTAAAAGGGGCGAGGACAAGTCTCTTCACTGAAGCTTTCTTT

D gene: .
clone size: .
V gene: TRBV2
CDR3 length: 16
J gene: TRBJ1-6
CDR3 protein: CASNPGPRPDNSPLHF
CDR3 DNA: TGTGCCAGCAACCCCGGTCCACGCCCGGACAATTCACCCCTCCACTTT

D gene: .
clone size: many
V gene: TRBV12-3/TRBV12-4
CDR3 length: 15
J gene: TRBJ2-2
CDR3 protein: CASSFLGPFGGELFF
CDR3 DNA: TGTGCCAGCAGCTTCCTAGGGCCTTTTGGCGGGGAGCTGTTTTTT

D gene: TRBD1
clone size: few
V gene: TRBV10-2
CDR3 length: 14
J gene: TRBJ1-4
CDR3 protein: CASAPTGGNEKLFF
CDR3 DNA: TGCGCCAGCGCCCCGACAGGGGGAAATGAAAAACTGTTTTTT

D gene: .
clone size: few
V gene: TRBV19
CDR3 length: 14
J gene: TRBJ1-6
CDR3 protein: CASSVDGVNSPLHF
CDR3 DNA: TGTGCCAGTAGTGTGGACGGAGTTAATTCACCCCTCCACTTT

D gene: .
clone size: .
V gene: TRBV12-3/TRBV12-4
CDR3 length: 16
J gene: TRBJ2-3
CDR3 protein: CASSLRGGPLTDTQYF
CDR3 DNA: TGTGCCAGCAGTTTGCGTGGGGGACCTCTCACAGATACGCAGTATTTT

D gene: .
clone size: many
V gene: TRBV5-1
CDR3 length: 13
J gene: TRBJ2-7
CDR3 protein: CASSPGTINEQYF
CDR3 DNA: TGCGCCAGCAGCCCCGGGACCATTAACGAGCAGTACTTC

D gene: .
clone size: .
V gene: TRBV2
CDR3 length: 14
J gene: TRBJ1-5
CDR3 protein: CACGGERGNQPQHF
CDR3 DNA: TGTGCCTGCGGGGGGGAACGGGGCAATCAGCCCCAGCATTTT

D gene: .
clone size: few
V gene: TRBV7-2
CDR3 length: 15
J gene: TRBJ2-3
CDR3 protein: CASSLQGGPTDTQYF
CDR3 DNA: TGTGCCAGCAGCTTACAAGGAGGACCCACAGATACGCAGTATTTT

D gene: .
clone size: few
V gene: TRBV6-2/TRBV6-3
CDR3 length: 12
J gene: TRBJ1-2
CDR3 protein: CASSYATYGYTF
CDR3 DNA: TGTGCCAGCAGTTACGCGACCTATGGCTACACCTTC

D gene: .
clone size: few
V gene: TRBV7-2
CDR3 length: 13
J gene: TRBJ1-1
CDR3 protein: CASSLAGRTEAFF
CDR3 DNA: TGTGCCAGCAGCTTAGCAGGGCGCACTGAAGCTTTCTTT

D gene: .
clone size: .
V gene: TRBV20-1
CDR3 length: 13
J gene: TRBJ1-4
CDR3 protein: CSASRQANEKLFF
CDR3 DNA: TGCAGTGCTAGCAGGCAGGCTAATGAAAAACTGTTTTTT

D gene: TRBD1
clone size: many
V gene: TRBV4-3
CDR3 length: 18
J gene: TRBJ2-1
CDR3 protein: CASSQVYSDRVRSNEQFF
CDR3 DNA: TGCGCCAGCAGCCAAGTCTATTCGGACAGGGTAAGGTCCAATGAGCAGTTCTTC

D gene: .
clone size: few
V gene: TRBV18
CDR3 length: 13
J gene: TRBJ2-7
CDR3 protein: CASSTRTPLEQYF
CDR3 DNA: TGTGCCAGCTCAACGCGGACCCCCCTCGAGCAGTACTTC

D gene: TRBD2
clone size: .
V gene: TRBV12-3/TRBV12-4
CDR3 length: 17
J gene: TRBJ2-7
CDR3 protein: CASSRNLRKRGHYEQYF
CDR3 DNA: TGTGCCAGCAGCCGCAACTTGCGAAAGCGGGGCCATTACGAGCAGTACTTC

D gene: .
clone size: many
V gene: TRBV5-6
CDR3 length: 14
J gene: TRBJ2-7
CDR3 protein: CASSFRDGSYEQYF
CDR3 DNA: TGTGCCAGCAGCTTCCGGGACGGCTCCTACGAGCAGTACTTC